This is a list of T cell receptor beta chains from one sample in a study of technical replicates of blood from several donors. Some clones are missing from TCRdb's copy, which holds only in-frame ones; the method was immunoSEQ multiplex PCR. Of approximately 70,000 clones listed, 90% to 95% are singletons. Sequencing was performed on T cells isolated from PBMCs. These receptors all stem from a human donor in good health. Some clones in this sample may be carry-over from other donors' samples. Both conserved end residues are part of each CDR3. The D gene is left open where the match is weak. Clone sizes are given selectively: once, few, many, or a class where the clone is expanded.

v_call	clone_size	j_call	d_call	cdr3_nt	cdr3_aa
TRBV20-1	.	TRBJ1-2	.	TGCAGTGCTAGAGATTATGAGGGCTACACCTTC	CSARDYEGYTF
TRBV15	.	TRBJ1-1	.	TGTGCCTCTCGAGGGAGAAATGAGAACACTGAAGCTTTCTTT	CASRGRNENTEAFF
TRBV4-1	.	TRBJ1-2	.	TGCGCCAGCAGCCAGTTCACCCGGGCCTCAGGGCATGGCTACACCTTC	CASSQFTRASGHGYTF
TRBV10-3	.	TRBJ1-1	TRBD1	TGTGCCATCAGTGGCCAGGGGGGAGGTACTGAAGCTTTCTTT	CAISGQGGGTEAFF
TRBV30	.	TRBJ2-1	.	TGTGCCTGGAGTGTAGACTTCGGGAGTTACAATGAGCAGTTCTTC	CAWSVDFGSYNEQFF
TRBV5-1	.	TRBJ2-2	TRBD1	TGCGCCAGCAGCTTGGCTCGGACAGGGGAGTTCAATACCGGGGAGCTGTTTTTT	CASSLARTGEFNTGELFF
TRBV4-2	few	TRBJ1-3	.	TGTGCCAGCAGCCAGGCCGCGGGGCAACAAGGTGGAAACACCATATATTTT	CASSQAAGQQGGNTIYF
TRBV4-2	.	TRBJ2-1	.	TGTGCCAGCAGCCCGGGAGTGGGGGGCAATGAGCAGTTCTTC	CASSPGVGGNEQFF
TRBV29-1	.	TRBJ2-3	TRBD1	TGCAGCGTGTCGACAGGGGGGGACACAGATACGCAGTATTTT	CSVSTGGDTDTQYF
TRBV9	.	TRBJ2-2	TRBD1	TGTGCCAGCAGTGTCCTCGAGGACAGGGAGGTCGGGGAGCTGTTTTTT	CASSVLEDREVGELFF
TRBV5-1	few	TRBJ2-5	.	TGCGCCAGCAGCTTGGCCTCGAAATTAGATATAGGGGGGGCCGGGGAGACCCAGTACTTC	CASSLASKLDIGGAGETQYF
TRBV6-5	.	TRBJ1-1	.	TGTGCCAGCAGTTACTCGTGGGACAAGAACACTGAAGCTTTCTTT	CASSYSWDKNTEAFF
TRBV12-5	.	TRBJ1-2	TRBD1	TGTGCTAGTGGTCGCGGACAGGGAGGTGATGGCTACACCTTC	CASGRGQGGDGYTF
TRBV7-8	.	TRBJ1-1	.	TGTGCCTCGAGGCCTGAAGCTTTCTTT	CASRPEAFF
TRBV5-4	.	TRBJ2-3	.	TGTGCAGAAGGGGGAGGGCCGAGCACAGATACGCAGTATTTT	CAEGGGPSTDTQYF
TRBV27	.	TRBJ2-7	.	TGTGCCAGCAGAGAGATGGCAGGGGATCGTAACGAGCAGTACTTC	CASREMAGDRNEQYF
TRBV6-6	.	TRBJ2-3	.	TGTGCCAGCAGTTACGTTGCGACAACCACAGATACGCAGTATTTT	CASSYVATTTDTQYF
TRBV11-2	.	TRBJ2-3	.	TGTGCCAGCAGCTTAGATTGGCGGGGACTTAGGATGGATACGCAGTATTTT	CASSLDWRGLRMDTQYF
TRBV5-4	.	TRBJ1-3	.	TGTGCCAGCAGCTTTGGGGCAAACTCTGGAAACACCATATATTTT	CASSFGANSGNTIYF
TRBV18	.	TRBJ2-7	.	TGTGCCAGCTCAGCAACAGGTAACTCCTACGAGCAGTACTTC	CASSATGNSYEQYF
TRBV2	once	TRBJ2-7	.	TGTGCCAGCACCTCGGGGGATGTTCCTCACGAGCAGTACTTC	CASTSGDVPHEQYF
TRBV6-5	.	TRBJ2-3	.	TGTGCCAGCTCGGGTGGGTCCCCCACAGATACGCAGTATTTT	CASSGGSPTDTQYF
TRBV28	few	TRBJ1-1	.	TGTGCCAGCAGAACCGTGGGGGAGGGGAACACTGAAGCTTTCTTT	CASRTVGEGNTEAFF
TRBV27	.	TRBJ2-1	TRBD1	TGTGCCAGCAGTTCCCGGACAGGGAGCTCCTACAATGAGCAGTTCTTC	CASSSRTGSSYNEQFF
TRBV30	.	TRBJ1-5	.	TGTGCCTGGAGTCCGGGGTCTTCTCAGCCCCAGCATTTT	CAWSPGSSQPQHF
TRBV4-2	.	TRBJ2-7	TRBD1	TGTGCCAGCAGCCAACCCCAGACCGGGACAGGGATATACGAGCAGTACTTC	CASSQPQTGTGIYEQYF
TRBV28	.	TRBJ1-1	TRBD1	TGTGCCAGCCCGCCGGGACAGGGGGATCCTGAAACTGAAGCTTTCTTT	CASPPGQGDPETEAFF
TRBV6-5	.	TRBJ1-1	.	TGTGCCAGCAGTTACTCGGTCGGGAAGGGCACTGAAGCTTTCTTT	CASSYSVGKGTEAFF
TRBV27	.	TRBJ2-7	TRBD2	TGTGCCAGCAGTTTACGGCCGGGAGGCCCCTACGAGCAGTACTTC	CASSLRPGGPYEQYF
TRBV5-4	.	TRBJ2-3	.	TGTGCCAGCAGCTTACCAGGGGCGGCGAAGGATACGCAGTATTTT	CASSLPGAAKDTQYF
TRBV6-6	.	TRBJ2-7	.	TGTGCCAGCAGTTACTCGAAGTTTGGCAGGGACGAGCAGTACTTC	CASSYSKFGRDEQYF
TRBV27	.	TRBJ1-2	.	TGTGCCAGCAGTTTGCGAGGGCTACCGGGCTACACCTTC	CASSLRGLPGYTF
TRBV15	once	TRBJ2-1	TRBD2	TGTGCCACCAGCAGCAGCCTTGGGGCTAGCGGGGACAATGAGCAGTTCTTC	CATSSSLGASGDNEQFF
TRBV15	.	TRBJ1-1	TRBD1	TGTGCCACCAGGGGACAGGGGGCTCTCACTGAAGCTTTCTTT	CATRGQGALTEAFF
TRBV30	.	TRBJ1-3	TRBD1	TGTGCCTGGAGTGTACAGGGGAACACCATATATTTT	CAWSVQGNTIYF
TRBV6-4	.	TRBJ2-1	.	TGTGCCAGCAGTGAGAGCGGTTTGGGTAATGAGCAGTTCTTC	CASSESGLGNEQFF
TRBV19	.	TRBJ1-5	TRBD1	TGTGCCAGTAGTACCCGACCGACAGGGTCTATCAATCAGCCCCAGCATTTT	CASSTRPTGSINQPQHF
TRBV5-1	.	TRBJ2-7	TRBD1	TGCGCCAGCAGCTTTACCGGGACAGGGCCCACCTACGAGCAGTACTTC	CASSFTGTGPTYEQYF
TRBV5-1	.	TRBJ2-1	TRBD2	TGCGCCAGCAGCTTCGGGGGGGGGTACAATGAGCAGTTCTTC	CASSFGGGYNEQFF
TRBV27	.	TRBJ2-7	TRBD1	TGTGCCAGCAGTCCACACCGGGACAGGCTAGTCCAGCAGTACTTC	CASSPHRDRLVQQYF
TRBV7-8	.	TRBJ1-1	.	TGTGCCAGCACCTCTTTCAGGCTGAACACTGAAGCTTTCTTT	CASTSFRLNTEAFF
TRBV30	.	TRBJ2-3	.	TGTGCCTGGAGGCTGACCGCCGGGAAAGATACGCAGTATTTT	CAWRLTAGKDTQYF
TRBV28	.	TRBJ1-5	.	TGTGCCAGCATTGAGGGTTGGGATCAGCCCCAGCATTTT	CASIEGWDQPQHF
TRBV4-1	.	TRBJ2-2	TRBD2	TGCGCCAGCAGCCAAGACCCTTTTGGCGGGAGAACCGGGGAGCTGTTTTTT	CASSQDPFGGRTGELFF
TRBV10-1	.	TRBJ2-7	TRBD2	TGCGCCAGCAGTGAGGGACTAGCGGGGGGCCACGAGCAGTACTTC	CASSEGLAGGHEQYF
TRBV29-1	.	TRBJ1-2	.	TGCAGCGTTGTGGGGCAGGGCGGCTACACCTTC	CSVVGQGGYTF
TRBV7-3	once	TRBJ2-7	.	TGTGCCAGCAGCTTAAATGCGGCCAACGAGCAGTACTTC	CASSLNAANEQYF
TRBV29-1	.	TRBJ2-7	TRBD1	TGCAGCGTTGGTGGGTCGGGACAGGGAACCGTCTACGAGCAGTACTTC	CSVGGSGQGTVYEQYF
TRBV30	once	TRBJ2-7	.	TGTGCCTGGTCTAGCGGACAGGGTAGGGACGAGCAGTACTTC	CAWSSGQGRDEQYF
TRBV5-6	.	TRBJ2-7	.	TGTGCCAGCAGCTTGCAGGGTCTAATCGTCTCCTACGAGCAGTACTTC	CASSLQGLIVSYEQYF
TRBV5-1	.	TRBJ2-7	.	TGCGCCAGCAGCCCAGAGGGGGATTCCTACGAGCAGTACTTC	CASSPEGDSYEQYF
TRBV10-3	.	TRBJ2-5	TRBD2	TGTGCCATCAGTGAGTCATTTAGCGGGAGGGAAGAGACCCAGTACTTC	CAISESFSGREETQYF
TRBV6-6	.	TRBJ1-5	.	TGTGCCAGCACTTTCGACAGCCTCAATCAGCCCCAGCATTTT	CASTFDSLNQPQHF
TRBV15	.	TRBJ2-1	TRBD1	TGTGCCACCAGCACCGGGAGGGACAGGGGACTGGGTGAGCAGTTCTTC	CATSTGRDRGLGEQFF
TRBV6-1	.	TRBJ2-7	TRBD1	TGTGCCAGCAGTGAAATAGACAGGGGGGGATCCTACGAGCAGTACTTC	CASSEIDRGGSYEQYF
TRBV6-6	.	TRBJ2-5	TRBD2	TGTGCCAGCACCTGGACTAGCGGGAGTCAAGAGACCCAGTACTTC	CASTWTSGSQETQYF
TRBV29-1	.	TRBJ1-4	.	TGCAGCGTGTCCCAAAATAATGAAAAACTGTTTTTT	CSVSQNNEKLFF
TRBV7-6	.	TRBJ1-3	.	TGTGCCAGCAGCTTAACGCAGGGAAGTGGAAACACCATATATTTT	CASSLTQGSGNTIYF